This entry lists 3 T cell receptor beta chains sequenced from one sample in a study of T cells after yellow fever vaccination. TCRdb re-analysed the 5' RACE reads in MiXCR, keeping a single row per CDR3 protein. The sample yields about 630,000 distinct CDR3 sequences, roughly 12% seen once. The sample was PBMCs, taken on the day of the yellow fever booster vaccination. Receptors were obtained from a man aged 25-45 years who received the YFV17D yellow fever vaccine.

This clonotype has more than one count but fewer than ten. The chain is built from TRBV19 and TRBJ2-5; D gene uncertain. Trimming shortened V by 3 bases and J by 2 bases, and 10 bases separated the two germline ends. The CDR3 length is 14 residues. Germline CDR1 and CDR2: LNHDA and SQIVND (reference sequence). CDR3 sequence reads: CASSIGRAQETQYF. CDR3 bases: TGTGCCAGTAGTATTGGTCGGGCACAAGAGACCCAGTACTTC.

The chain uses TRBV4-3 and TRBJ2-3; TRBD2 matches 10 bases. The CDR3 has 17 amino acids. With V trimmed by 3 bases and J by 5 bases, 11 bases remained unmatched. Per germline, CDR1 LGHNA and CDR2 YSLEER. CDR3 sequence: CASSHYFGTSAEDTQYF. The CDR3 nucleotides are TGCGCCAGCAGCCACTATTTTGGGACTAGCGCCGAAGATACGCAGTATTTT.

This clonotype was seen repeatedly, ten times or more. The chain has TRBV5-8 and TRBJ1-1, with D uncertain. Trimming cost V 2 bases and J 4 bases, with 12 bases left between them. CDR3 size: 14 residues. Germline values: CDR1 SGHTS, CDR2 YDEGEE. Here the CDR3 reads CASSLRELGTEAFF. The CDR3 coding sequence is TGTGCCAGCAGCTTACGAGAACTGGGCACTGAAGCTTTCTTT.